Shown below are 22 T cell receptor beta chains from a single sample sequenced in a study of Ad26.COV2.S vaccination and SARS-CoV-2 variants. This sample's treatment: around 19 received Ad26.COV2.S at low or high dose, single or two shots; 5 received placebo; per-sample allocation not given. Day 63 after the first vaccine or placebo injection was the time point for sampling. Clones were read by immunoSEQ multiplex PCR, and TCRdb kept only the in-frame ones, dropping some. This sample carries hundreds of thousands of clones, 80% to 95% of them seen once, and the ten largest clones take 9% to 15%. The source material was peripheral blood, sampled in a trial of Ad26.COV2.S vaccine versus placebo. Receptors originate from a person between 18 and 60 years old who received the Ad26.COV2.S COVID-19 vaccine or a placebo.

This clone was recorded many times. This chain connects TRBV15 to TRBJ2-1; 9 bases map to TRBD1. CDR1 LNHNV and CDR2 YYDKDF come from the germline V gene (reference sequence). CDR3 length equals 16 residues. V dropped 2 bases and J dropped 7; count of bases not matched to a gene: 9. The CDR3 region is CATSRNSGQGGNEQFF. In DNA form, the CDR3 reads TGTGCCACCAGCAGAAACTCGGGACAGGGTGGTAATGAGCAGTTCTTC.

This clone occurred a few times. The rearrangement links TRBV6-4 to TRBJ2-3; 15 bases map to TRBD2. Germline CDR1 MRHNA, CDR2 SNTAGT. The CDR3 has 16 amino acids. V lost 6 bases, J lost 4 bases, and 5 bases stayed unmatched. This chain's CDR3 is CASSYGLAGGPDTQYF. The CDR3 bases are TGTGCCAGCAGCTATGGACTAGCGGGAGGGCCAGATACGCAGTATTTT.

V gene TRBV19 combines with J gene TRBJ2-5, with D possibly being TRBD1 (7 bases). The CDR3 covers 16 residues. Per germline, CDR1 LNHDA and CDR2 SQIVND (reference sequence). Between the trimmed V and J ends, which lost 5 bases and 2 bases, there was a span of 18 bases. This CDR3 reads CASSWGDSRIQETQYF. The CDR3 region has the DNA TGTGCCAGTAGTTGGGGGGACAGCAGGATTCAAGAGACCCAGTACTTC.

The chain's CDR3 is CASSLAGSTSPNIQYF. Here the CDR3 DNA reads TGTGCCAGCAGCTTAGCAGGCTCAACATCCCCCAACATTCAGTACTTC. This rearrangement joins TRBV7-9 to TRBJ2-4, with D uncertain. CDR1 and CDR2 from the germline V gene are SEHNR and FQNEAQ (reference sequence). The V and J ends lost 0 bases and 7 bases respectively, with 16 bases between them. This CDR3 is built from 16 residues. Full variable domain (missing parts from reference TRBV7-9 and TRBJ2-4): DTGVSQNPRHKITKRGQNVTFRCDPISEHNRLYWYRQTLGQGPEFLTYFQNEAQLEKSRLLSDRFSAERPKGSFSTLEIQRTEQGDSAMYLCASSLAGSTSPNIQYFGAGTRLSVL.

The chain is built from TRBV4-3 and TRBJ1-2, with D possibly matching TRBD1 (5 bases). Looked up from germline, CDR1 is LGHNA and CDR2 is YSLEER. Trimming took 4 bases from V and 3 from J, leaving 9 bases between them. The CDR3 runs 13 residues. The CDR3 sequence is CASSPETDYGYTF. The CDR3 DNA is TGCGCCAGCAGCCCGGAGACAGACTATGGCTACACCTTC.

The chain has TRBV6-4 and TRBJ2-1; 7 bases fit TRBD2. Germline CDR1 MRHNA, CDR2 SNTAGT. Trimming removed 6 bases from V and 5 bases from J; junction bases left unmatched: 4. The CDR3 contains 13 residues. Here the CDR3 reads CASRGGRNNEQFF. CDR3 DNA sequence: TGTGCCAGCAGGGGAGGGCGGAACAATGAGCAGTTCTTC.

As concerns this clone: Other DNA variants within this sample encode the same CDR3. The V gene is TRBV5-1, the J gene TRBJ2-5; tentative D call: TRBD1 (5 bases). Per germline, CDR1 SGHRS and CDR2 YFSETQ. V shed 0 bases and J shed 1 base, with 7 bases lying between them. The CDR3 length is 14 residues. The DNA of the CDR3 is TGCGCCAGCAGCTTGGGACAGCTCCAAGAGACCCAGTACTTC. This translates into CASSLGQLQETQYF.

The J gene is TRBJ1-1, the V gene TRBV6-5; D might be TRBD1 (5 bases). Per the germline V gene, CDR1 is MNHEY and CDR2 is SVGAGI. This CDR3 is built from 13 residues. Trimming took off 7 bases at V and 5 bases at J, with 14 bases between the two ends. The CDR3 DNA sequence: TGTGCCAGCAACCGAGGGGAGGGGACTGAAGCTTTCTTT. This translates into CASNRGEGTEAFF.

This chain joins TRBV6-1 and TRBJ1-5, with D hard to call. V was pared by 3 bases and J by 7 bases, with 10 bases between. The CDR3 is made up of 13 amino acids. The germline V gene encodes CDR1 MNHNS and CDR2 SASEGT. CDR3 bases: TGTGCCAGCAGTGACAGGATAGAACAGCCCCAGCATTTT. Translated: CASSDRIEQPQHF.

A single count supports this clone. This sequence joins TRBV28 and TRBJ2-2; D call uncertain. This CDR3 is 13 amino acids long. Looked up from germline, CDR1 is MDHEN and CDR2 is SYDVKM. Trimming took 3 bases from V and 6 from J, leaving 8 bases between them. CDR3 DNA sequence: TGTGCCAGCAGTTTGTGGGTTCCCGGGGAGCTGTTTTTT. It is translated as CASSLWVPGELFF.

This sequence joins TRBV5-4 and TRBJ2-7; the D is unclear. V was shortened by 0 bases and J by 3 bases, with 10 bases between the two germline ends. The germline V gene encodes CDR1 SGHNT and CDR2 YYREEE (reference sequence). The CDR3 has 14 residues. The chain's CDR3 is CASSLVSQSYEQYF. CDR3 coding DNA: TGTGCCAGCAGCTTGGTTTCCCAGAGCTACGAGCAGTACTTC.

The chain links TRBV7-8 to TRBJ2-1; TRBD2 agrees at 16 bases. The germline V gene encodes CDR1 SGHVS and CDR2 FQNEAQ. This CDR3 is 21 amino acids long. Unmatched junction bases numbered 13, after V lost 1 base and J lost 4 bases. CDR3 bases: TGTGCCAGCAGCTTAGGATCGGGACTAGCGGGAGGGCCGGTACAATACAATGAGCAGTTCTTC. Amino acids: CASSLGSGLAGGPVQYNEQFF.

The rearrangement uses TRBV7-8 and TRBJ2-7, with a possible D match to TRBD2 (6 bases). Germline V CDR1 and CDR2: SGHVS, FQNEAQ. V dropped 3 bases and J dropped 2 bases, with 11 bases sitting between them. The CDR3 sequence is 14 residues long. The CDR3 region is CASSLGRGTYEQYF. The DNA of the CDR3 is TGTGCCAGCAGCTTGGGCCGCGGGACCTACGAGCAGTACTTC. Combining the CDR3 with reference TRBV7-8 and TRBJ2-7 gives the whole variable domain GAGVSQSPRYKVAKRGQDVALRCDPISGHVSLFWYQQALGQGPEFLTYFQNEAQLDKSGLPSDRFFAERPEGSVSTLKIQRTQQEDSAVYLCASSLGRGTYEQYFGPGTRLTVT.

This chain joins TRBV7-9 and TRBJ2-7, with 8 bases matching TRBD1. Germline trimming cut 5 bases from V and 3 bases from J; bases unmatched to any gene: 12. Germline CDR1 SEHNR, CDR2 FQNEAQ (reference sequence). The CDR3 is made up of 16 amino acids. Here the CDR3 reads CASSPLTGGTYYEQYF. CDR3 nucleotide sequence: TGTGCCAGCAGCCCCCTAACAGGGGGAACATACTACGAGCAGTACTTC. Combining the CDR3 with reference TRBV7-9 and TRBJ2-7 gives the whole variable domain DTGVSQNPRHKITKRGQNVTFRCDPISEHNRLYWYRQTLGQGPEFLTYFQNEAQLEKSRLLSDRFSAERPKGSFSTLEIQRTEQGDSAMYLCASSPLTGGTYYEQYFGPGTRLTVT.

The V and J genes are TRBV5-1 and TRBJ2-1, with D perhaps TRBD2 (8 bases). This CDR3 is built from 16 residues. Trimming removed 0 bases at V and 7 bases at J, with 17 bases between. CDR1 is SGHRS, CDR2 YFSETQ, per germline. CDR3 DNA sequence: TGCGCCAGCAGCTTGGCCCCGGGACAGCGGGGGAATGAGCAGTTCTTC. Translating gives CASSLAPGQRGNEQFF.

CDR3 protein: CASRDGTNTGELFF. CDR3 DNA sequence: TGCGCCAGCAGAGACGGAACGAACACCGGGGAGCTGTTTTTT. V and J are TRBV4-1 and TRBJ2-2; no clear D gene. V lost 6 bases and J lost 0, with 8 bases in between. This CDR3 has 14 residues. Germline V gene sequence: CDR1 MGHRA, CDR2 YSYEKL.

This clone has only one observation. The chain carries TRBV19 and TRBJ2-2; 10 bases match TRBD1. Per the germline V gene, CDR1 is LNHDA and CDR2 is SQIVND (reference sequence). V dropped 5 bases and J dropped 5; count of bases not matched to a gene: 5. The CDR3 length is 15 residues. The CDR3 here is CASSPRTGGTGELFF. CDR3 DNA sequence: TGTGCCAGTAGTCCAAGGACAGGGGGAACCGGGGAGCTGTTTTTT.

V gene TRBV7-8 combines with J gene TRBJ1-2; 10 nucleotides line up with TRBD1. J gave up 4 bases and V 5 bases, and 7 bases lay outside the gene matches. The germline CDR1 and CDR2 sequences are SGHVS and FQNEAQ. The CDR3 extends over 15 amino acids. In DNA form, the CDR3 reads TGTGCCAGCAGCATGGAGACAGGGGGCGCCTATGGCTACACCTTC. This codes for CASSMETGGAYGYTF.

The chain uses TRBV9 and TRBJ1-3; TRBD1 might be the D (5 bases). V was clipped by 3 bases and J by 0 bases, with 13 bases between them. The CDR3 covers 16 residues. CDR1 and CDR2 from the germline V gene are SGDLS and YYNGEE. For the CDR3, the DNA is TGTGCCAGCAGCGCGACAGATCCTGTCTCTGGAAACACCATATATTTT. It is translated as CASSATDPVSGNTIYF.

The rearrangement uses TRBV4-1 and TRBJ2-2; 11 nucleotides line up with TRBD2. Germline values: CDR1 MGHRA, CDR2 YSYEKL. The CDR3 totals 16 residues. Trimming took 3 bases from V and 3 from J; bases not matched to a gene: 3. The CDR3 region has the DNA TGCGCCAGCAGCCAGGGGACTAGCGGATACACCGGGGAGCTGTTTTTT. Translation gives CASSQGTSGYTGELFF.

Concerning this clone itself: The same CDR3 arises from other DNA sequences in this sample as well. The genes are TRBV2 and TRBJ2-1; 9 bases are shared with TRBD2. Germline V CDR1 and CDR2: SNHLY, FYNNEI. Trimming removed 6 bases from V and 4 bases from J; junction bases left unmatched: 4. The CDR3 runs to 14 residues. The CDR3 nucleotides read TGTGCCAGCAGCCTTGCGGGAGGGTACAATGAGCAGTTCTTC. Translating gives CASSLAGGYNEQFF.

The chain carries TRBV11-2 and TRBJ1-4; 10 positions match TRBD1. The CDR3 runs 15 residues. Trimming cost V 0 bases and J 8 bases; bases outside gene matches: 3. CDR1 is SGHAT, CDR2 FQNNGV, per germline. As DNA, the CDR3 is TGTGCCAGCAGCTTAGAAGGGACAGGGGTCGAAAAACTGTTTTTT. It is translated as CASSLEGTGVEKLFF.